These T cell receptor beta chains were read from a single sample in a study of T cell changes during pregnancy in multiple sclerosis. Sequenced by immunoSEQ multiplex PCR; TCRdb stores in-frame clones only, minus some. Here the sample spans 40,000 to 45,000 clones, about 95% being singletons. This material consisted of peripheral blood, taken in the third trimester of pregnancy. The receptors shown here come from a female donor with multiple sclerosis, enrolled in a pregnancy study. Both conserved end residues are part of each CDR3. The D gene is left open where the match is weak. Not every row has a clone size; where given, it reads once, few, many or a size class.

V gene,clone size,D gene,J gene,CDR3 DNA,CDR3 protein
TRBV2,-,-,TRBJ2-2,TGTGCCAGCAGTGAATTGGAGAAGACCCTGCACACCGGGGAGCTGTTTTTT,CASSELEKTLHTGELFF
TRBV5-1,-,-,TRBJ2-3,TGCGCCAGCAGCACTTTGGACTACCCGGCCACAGATACGCAGTATTTT,CASSTLDYPATDTQYF
TRBV6-5,-,TRBD1,TRBJ1-4,TGTGCCAGCAGTTGGACAGGGGGAGCAACTAATGAAAAACTGTTTTTT,CASSWTGGATNEKLFF
TRBV7-3,-,TRBD2,TRBJ2-3,TGTGCCAGCAGCCCGACAGGGCGGGAGGGCCGGGCAGATACGCAGTATTTT,CASSPTGREGRADTQYF
TRBV30,-,TRBD1,TRBJ2-7,TGTGCCTGGAGTGTCGGGACAGGGGTCCCCTACGAGCAGTACTTC,CAWSVGTGVPYEQYF
TRBV6-1,-,-,TRBJ2-7,TGTGCCAGCAGGGTGACAGTGGACCCCTCCTACGAGCAGTACTTC,CASRVTVDPSYEQYF
TRBV10-2,-,TRBD2,TRBJ2-1,TGCGCCAGCAGTCGGAGCGGGGGTTCCTACAATGAGCAGTTCTTC,CASSRSGGSYNEQFF
TRBV27,-,TRBD1,TRBJ1-2,TGTGCCAGCAGTTCCCGTGGACAGGTGGGAGGCTACACCTTC,CASSSRGQVGGYTF
TRBV4-3,-,-,TRBJ2-3,TGCGCCAGCAGCCCACAGGAAAGGGCCCCCACAGATACGCAGTATTTT,CASSPQERAPTDTQYF
TRBV7-6,-,TRBD2,TRBJ2-1,TGTGCCAGCAGCTTGGGACTAGCGGGAGGTAGGGAGCAGTTCTTC,CASSLGLAGGREQFF
TRBV11-1,-,-,TRBJ2-7,TGTGCCAGCAGTTACAGGGTCAACGGGGAGCAGTACTTC,CASSYRVNGEQYF
TRBV27,-,-,TRBJ1-6,TGTGCCAGCAGTTTATCGAGGCCAGGGAGGTATAATTCACCCCTCCACTTT,CASSLSRPGRYNSPLHF
TRBV28,-,TRBD2,TRBJ2-7,TGTGCCAGCAGTTCGACGGGAGGGACCTACGAGCAGTACTTC,CASSSTGGTYEQYF
TRBV27,-,-,TRBJ1-1,TGTGCCAGCAGTTTAACCCCAGCGGGGGCTGTTACTGAAGCTTTCTTT,CASSLTPAGAVTEAFF
TRBV30,-,-,TRBJ1-5,TGTGCCTGGAGTGGGACAAATCCCAGTCAGCCCCAGCATTTT,CAWSGTNPSQPQHF
TRBV7-2,-,TRBD2,TRBJ2-1,TGTGCCAGCAGCTCACAGCCGGGACTAGCGGGAGGTGAGCAGTTCTTC,CASSSQPGLAGGEQFF
TRBV13,-,TRBD2,TRBJ2-7,TGTGCCAGCAGCCGAGGGACTAGCGGGATCCGATACGAGCAGTACTTC,CASSRGTSGIRYEQYF
TRBV19,-,-,TRBJ2-1,TGTGCCAGTAGTAAGGAACGGAGCTCCTACAATGAGCAGTTCTTC,CASSKERSSYNEQFF
TRBV9,-,TRBD2,TRBJ2-1,TGTGCCAGCAGCGTAGGCGGCGGGAGGGGGGGCAATGAGCAGTTCTTC,CASSVGGGRGGNEQFF
TRBV5-1,-,-,TRBJ1-3,TGCGCCAGCAGCCTCGGACTCCCAAGCTCTGGAAACACCATATATTTT,CASSLGLPSSGNTIYF
TRBV11-2,once,TRBD1,TRBJ2-1,TGTGCCAGCAGCCTAGACAGGGTTGAGCAGTTCTTC,CASSLDRVEQFF
TRBV5-5,-,TRBD2,TRBJ2-1,TGTGCCAGCGGGGGGGAGTACAATGAGCAGTTCTTC,CASGGEYNEQFF
TRBV27,-,TRBD2,TRBJ2-3,TGTGCCAGCAGAAGACTAGCGGGAGTTGATACGCAGTATTTT,CASRRLAGVDTQYF
TRBV21-1,once,-,TRBJ2-2,TGTGCCAGCAGACCATTCCGGGACAGGGGTGACGGGGAGCTGTTTTTT,CASRPFRDRGDGELFF
TRBV21-1,-,-,TRBJ2-5,TGTGCCAGCAGCAAAGATACAGGCGGTTTGGAGACCCAGTACTTC,CASSKDTGGLETQYF
TRBV30,-,-,TRBJ1-2,TGTGCCTGGAGTCCCCTGAACTATGGCTACACCTTC,CAWSPLNYGYTF
TRBV30,once,-,TRBJ2-3,TGTGCCTGGAGTGTTGGCCAGGGCTATCAGTATTTT,CAWSVGQGYQYF
TRBV7-8,-,TRBD1,TRBJ1-5,TGTGCCAGCAGCTTATCGCGGACAGGGAATAGCAATCAGCCCCAGCATTTT,CASSLSRTGNSNQPQHF
TRBV4-1,-,TRBD2,TRBJ2-3,TGCGCCAGCAGCCCATTGACTAGCGGAACAGATACGCAGTATTTT,CASSPLTSGTDTQYF
TRBV7-2,-,-,TRBJ2-5,TGTGCCAGCAGCCTCCGACTCTGGGAAGAGACCCAGTACTTC,CASSLRLWEETQYF
TRBV9,-,-,TRBJ1-2,TGTGCCAGCAGCGCCTCGGGCTATGGCTACACCTTC,CASSASGYGYTF
TRBV6-6,-,-,TRBJ2-3,TGTGCCAGCAGTCTTCAGGGGAAAGATACGCAGTATTTT,CASSLQGKDTQYF
TRBV5-1,-,TRBD1,TRBJ1-1,TGCGCCAGCAGCCCAACAGGGGCCACTGAAGCTTTCTTT,CASSPTGATEAFF
TRBV5-1,-,-,TRBJ1-2,TGCGCCAGCAGCTTGGGAACGGCGGGATCCTATGGCTACACCTTC,CASSLGTAGSYGYTF
TRBV14,-,TRBD1,TRBJ1-2,TGTGCCAGCAGCCACCCTAACTCGGACAGGCGGAGAGGGGGCTACACCTTC,CASSHPNSDRRRGGYTF
TRBV30,-,TRBD2,TRBJ2-7,TGTGCCTGGAGTGCTTGGGGAGGGCCCTACGAGCAGTACTTC,CAWSAWGGPYEQYF
TRBV5-1,once,-,TRBJ2-3,TGCGCCAGCAGCCCCGAGGGCACAGATACGCAGTATTTT,CASSPEGTDTQYF
TRBV4-1,-,-,TRBJ1-6,TGCGCCAGCAGCCAAGATCCAGAAACACCCCTCCACTTT,CASSQDPETPLHF
TRBV7-9,-,TRBD1,TRBJ2-3,TGTGCCAGCAGCTTATCCGGGACAGTGCAGTATTTT,CASSLSGTVQYF
TRBV28,-,-,TRBJ2-1,TGTGCCAGCACCGCCGCGGGTCAGGTCAATGAGCAGTTCTTC,CASTAAGQVNEQFF
TRBV30,-,TRBD1,TRBJ1-5,TGTGCCTGGACGTCGGGACAGGGTAAGCCCCAGCATTTT,CAWTSGQGKPQHF
TRBV2,-,TRBD2,TRBJ2-3,TGTGCCAGCAGTGGGACTAGCGGGGGGGTCGACACAGATACGCAGTATTTT,CASSGTSGGVDTDTQYF
TRBV27,-,TRBD2,TRBJ2-1,TGTGCCAGCAGTTTATCGGGACTAGTCTCGTTCAGTGAGCAGTTCTTC,CASSLSGLVSFSEQFF
TRBV6-5,-,TRBD1,TRBJ1-1,TGTGCCAGCAGTTATGGGACAGGGAGTCTTGGCACTGAAGCTTTCTTT,CASSYGTGSLGTEAFF
TRBV5-4,-,-,TRBJ2-3,TGTGCCAGCAGCTGGAGGGGGGGTGGCACAGATACGCAGTATTTT,CASSWRGGGTDTQYF
TRBV7-3,once,-,TRBJ1-1,TGTGCCAGCAGCCCAGGTTCATCTTCCACTGAAGCTTTCTTT,CASSPGSSSTEAFF
TRBV25-1,-,TRBD1,TRBJ2-3,TGTGCCAGCAGTGATTCCTGGACAGGAACAGATACGCAGTATTTT,CASSDSWTGTDTQYF
TRBV10-3,-,TRBD1,TRBJ2-6,TGTGCCACCCGGGACAGCAAGTCTGGGGCCAACGTCCTGACTTTC,CATRDSKSGANVLTF
TRBV5-1,-,-,TRBJ1-1,TGCGCCAGCAGACCGCAGGGTAGGGGCACTGAAGCTTTCTTT,CASRPQGRGTEAFF
TRBV14,-,TRBD2,TRBJ2-1,TGTGCCAGCAGCCAAGAAGGGACTAGCGGACTCAATGAGCAGTTCTTC,CASSQEGTSGLNEQFF